Shown below are 7 T cell receptor beta chains from a single sample sequenced in a study of glioma-infiltrating T cells after dendritic cell vaccination. The time point: after dendritic cell vaccination, including at tumor progression/relapse. Generated by immunoSEQ multiplex PCR, the TCRdb table keeps only in-frame clones and is missing some. This table holds approximately 92,000 clones, about 85% found once. The sequences come from blood, collected after dendritic cell vaccination. The receptors were sampled from a human donor with glioblastoma.

This chain links TRBV28 with TRBJ1-4; D remains ambiguous. Trimming stripped 5 bases from V and 12 bases from J, with 25 bases between. The CDR3 has 16 amino acids. Germline V gene lookup returns CDR1 MDHEN and CDR2 SYDVKM. The CDR3 bases are TGTGCCAGCAGTCCGCTCGGGCAGGACCGAAGGAGGGAACTGTTTTTT. It yields the protein CASSPLGQDRRRELFF.

The CDR3 bases are TGTGCCAGCACAACACCCCTGAACACTGAAGCTTTCTTT. Residues: CASTTPLNTEAFF. The V call is TRBV6-1, the J call TRBJ1-1; D remains unclear. Germline-derived CDR1 and CDR2 are MNHNS and SASEGT. CDR3 size: 13 residues. Trimming stripped 7 bases from V and 0 bases from J, with 9 bases between.

The chain is built from TRBV18 and TRBJ2-5; perhaps TRBD2 as D (6 bases). In germline, CDR1 is KGHSH, CDR2 LQKENI. This CDR3 comprises 16 residues. Trimming left V 1 base short and J 0 bases short, with 12 bases between. The CDR3 reads CASSPLTGLNQETQYF. The CDR3, as DNA: TGTGCCAGCTCACCACTAACGGGACTGAACCAAGAGACCCAGTACTTC.

The chain carries TRBV29-1 and TRBJ2-7; the match to TRBD1 covers 9 bases. CDR1 and CDR2 from the germline V gene are SQVTM and ANQGSEA. The CDR3 sequence is 15 residues long. Germline trimming cut 5 bases from V and 5 bases from J; bases unmatched to any gene: 13. The CDR3 is CSVTGGGGILNEQYF. In DNA, the CDR3 is TGCAGCGTTACAGGGGGCGGGGGAATTCTGAACGAGCAGTACTTC.

This sequence joins TRBV30 and TRBJ2-1, with TRBD2 matching over 10 bases. This CDR3 contains 15 residues. Germline values: CDR1 GTSNPN, CDR2 SVGIG (reference sequence). The ends lost 2 bases at V and 8 bases at J; junction bases unmatched: 9. The CDR3 region has the DNA TGTGCCTGGAGTATCGGAGCGGGAGGGTCCTATGAGCAGTTCTTC. Amino acids: CAWSIGAGGSYEQFF.

This rearrangement joins TRBV7-9 to TRBJ2-7; the D gene is possibly TRBD1 (6 bases). Germline CDR1 and CDR2: SEHNR and FQNEAQ (reference sequence). V lost 3 bases, J lost 6 bases, and 18 bases lay in between. The CDR3 has 15 amino acids. CDR3 sequence (DNA): TGTGCCAGCAGCTTGCCAGGGGCCCCCTACTCCGAGCAGTACTTC. Residues: CASSLPGAPYSEQYF.

The V and J genes are TRBV2 and TRBJ1-1; D might be TRBD1 (5 bases). The CDR3 consists of 13 residues. Germline loops: CDR1 SNHLY, CDR2 FYNNEI. V was trimmed by 3 bases and J by 5 bases, leaving 10 bases between them. The CDR3 DNA sequence: TGTGCCAGCAGTGACCAGGGATTGACTGAAGCTTTCTTT. Translation gives CASSDQGLTEAFF.